The next 27 T cell receptor beta chains were all read from a single sample in a study of blood T cell repertoires in COVID-19. The table came from immunoSEQ multiplex PCR; TCRdb's copy has only in-frame clones and leaves some out. The sample records roughly 200,000 clones, just under 90% being singletons. Sequences were obtained from peripheral blood. Receptors were obtained from a man in his fifties or sixties who had recovered from COVID-19.

The rearrangement uses TRBV10-1 and TRBJ2-6; weak D call: TRBD1 (5 bases). Trimming took off 5 bases at V and 1 base at J, with 12 bases between the two ends. The germline gives CDR1 WNHNN, CDR2 SYGVQD (reference sequence). This CDR3 spans 16 amino acids. In nucleotides, the CDR3 is TGCGCCAGCAGTAATTCAGGGCTTTCTGGGGCCAACGTCCTGACTTTC. Translating gives CASSNSGLSGANVLTF.

J is TRBJ2-3 and V is TRBV6-5; TRBD2 matches at 7 bases. The ends lost 5 bases at V and 2 bases at J; junction bases unmatched: 4. Germline V CDR1 and CDR2: MNHEY, SVGAGI. The CDR3 covers 14 residues. CDR3 amino acids: CASSTSAITDTQYF. The CDR3 bases are TGTGCCAGCAGTACTAGCGCTATCACAGATACGCAGTATTTT.

In its sample, this clone was seen a few times. The CDR3 nucleotides read TGTGCCAGCAGTCCCGGCAGGTGGGAGACACCCCTCCACTTT. This sequence encodes CASSPGRWETPLHF. The chain joins TRBV6-2 or TRBV6-3 to TRBJ1-6, with D unresolved. The germline V gene encodes CDR1 MNHEY and CDR2 SVGEGT. The ends were cut back, 5 bases at V and 11 bases at J, with 16 bases in the middle. The CDR3 is made up of 14 amino acids.

The chain has TRBV3-1 (or the pseudogene TRBV3-2) and TRBJ2-1; possibly TRBD2 for D (6 bases). Trimming cost V 4 bases and J 9 bases, with 19 bases left between them. The CDR3 totals 15 residues. The germline CDR1 and CDR2 sequences are LGHDT and YNNKEL (reference sequence). CDR3 DNA sequence: TGTGCCAGCAGCCTCCGGGGGACCCAGGTCCGTGAGCAGTTCTTC. It specifies CASSLRGTQVREQFF.

The V and J genes are TRBV5-5 and TRBJ2-1, with 13 nucleotides matching TRBD2. J was trimmed by 12 bases and V by 4 bases; bases with no gene match: 10. CDR3 length: 15 residues. CDR1 is SGHKS, CDR2 YYEKEE, per germline (reference sequence). CDR3 in amino acids: CASSATGLAGRGQFF. CDR3 nucleotides: TGTGCCAGCAGCGCTACGGGACTAGCGGGGAGGGGGCAGTTCTTC.

The genes are TRBV7-2 and TRBJ1-4; maybe TRBD1 (6 bases). Trimming took off 5 bases at V and 5 bases at J, with 12 bases between the two ends. This CDR3 spans 14 amino acids. CDR1 and CDR2 from the germline V gene are SGHTA and FQGNSA. The CDR3 sequence is CASSQGQPNEKLFF. The DNA of the CDR3 is TGTGCCAGCAGCCAGGGACAACCCAATGAAAAACTGTTTTTT.

The chain carries TRBV5-4 and TRBJ1-5; D gene uncertain. V gave up 0 bases and J gave up 4 bases, with 8 bases separating them. The CDR3 sequence is 14 residues long. Germline lookup yields CDR1 SGHNT and CDR2 YYREEE (reference sequence). DNA of the CDR3: TGTGCCAGCAGCTTGGCCCCCGCGAATCAGCCCCAGCATTTT. Amino acid sequence: CASSLAPANQPQHF.

This chain links TRBV7-9 with TRBJ1-5; D unresolved. V gave up 5 bases and J gave up 5 bases, with 16 bases separating them. The CDR3 covers 15 residues. Germline V gene lookup returns CDR1 SEHNR and CDR2 FQNEAQ (reference sequence). The CDR3 protein is CASSPVGREDQPQHF. The CDR3 DNA is TGTGCCAGCAGCCCCGTGGGGAGGGAAGATCAGCCCCAGCATTTT.

The genes are TRBV30 and TRBJ1-5, with 7 bases lining up with TRBD1. This CDR3 contains 15 residues. V trimming: 1 base; J trimming: 2 bases; junction bases outside the gene matches: 5. The germline gives CDR1 GTSNPN, CDR2 SVGIG (reference sequence). The CDR3 region is CAWSDRGRGNQPQHF. DNA of the CDR3: TGTGCCTGGAGTGACAGGGGTAGGGGCAATCAGCCCCAGCATTTT. Complete variable domain (other parts from reference TRBV30 and TRBJ1-5): SQTIHQWPATLVQPVGSPLSLECTVEGTSNPNLYWYRQAAGRGLQLLFYSVGIGQISSEVPQNLSASRPQDRQFILSSKKLLLSDSGFYLCAWSDRGRGNQPQHFGDGTRLSIL.

The V call is TRBV2, the J call TRBJ2-1, with D possibly matching TRBD1 (5 bases). The CDR3 totals 13 residues. The V gene lost 5 bases and the J gene lost 4 bases, with 9 bases spanning the gap. CDR1 and CDR2 from the germline V gene are SNHLY and FYNNEI. This CDR3 reads CASSTTGYNEQFF. CDR3 bases: TGTGCCAGCAGTACCACAGGTTACAATGAGCAGTTCTTC.

The chain has TRBV9 and TRBJ1-2; tentative D call: TRBD1 (6 bases). Trimming took 3 bases from V and 7 from J, leaving 19 bases between them. This CDR3 region has 15 residues. The V gene's germline CDR1 is SGDLS and CDR2 YYNGEE. The CDR3 DNA reads TGTGCCAGCAGCGCCCCAAACAGGGAAGGACGTGGCTACACCTTC. Translation gives CASSAPNREGRGYTF.

This clone was recorded once. This rearrangement joins TRBV9 to TRBJ2-5, with 9 bases fitting TRBD1. Germline CDR1 reads SGDLS; CDR2 reads YYNGEE. The ends lost 3 bases at V and 4 bases at J; junction bases unmatched: 7. The CDR3 length is 15 residues. The CDR3 region is CASSEQQGAGETQYF. CDR3 coding DNA: TGTGCCAGCAGCGAACAACAGGGGGCAGGAGAGACCCAGTACTTC. Drawing the rest from reference TRBV9 and TRBJ2-5, the complete variable domain is DSGVTQTPKHLITATGQRVTLRCSPRSGDLSVYWYQQSLDQGLQFLIQYYNGEERAKGNILERFSAQQFPDLHSELNLSSLELGDSALYFCASSEQQGAGETQYFGPGTRLLVL.

The chain carries TRBV28 and TRBJ1-4; 7 bases line up with TRBD1. The CDR3 totals 13 residues. Germline assignment: CDR1 MDHEN and CDR2 SYDVKM. V dropped 8 bases and J dropped 7; count of bases not matched to a gene: 7. The CDR3 DNA follows: TGTGCCAGCCTCTTACCAGGGGGTGAAAAACTGTTTTTT. This codes for CASLLPGGEKLFF.

The chain joins TRBV6-4 to TRBJ1-2; 7 bases line up with TRBD1. CDR1 and CDR2 from the germline V gene are MRHNA and SNTAGT. The CDR3 is 14 residues long. V shed 4 bases and J 4 bases; nucleotides not matched to a gene: 6. Here the CDR3 reads CASSASGGGYGYTF. CDR3 sequence (DNA): TGTGCCAGCAGTGCTTCAGGGGGTGGCTATGGCTACACCTTC.

This CDR3 reads CASSFGQGRIQPQHF. CDR3 coding DNA: TGTGCCAGCAGCTTCGGACAGGGGAGGATCCAGCCCCAGCATTTT. The J gene is TRBJ1-5, the V gene TRBV28; 9 bases are shared with TRBD1. V trimming: 6 bases; J trimming: 7 bases; junction bases outside the gene matches: 10. The length of the CDR3 is 15 residues. Looked up from germline, CDR1 is MDHEN and CDR2 is SYDVKM.

The chain recombines TRBV3-1 (or the pseudogene TRBV3-2) with TRBJ2-3; 7 bases map to TRBD2. Germline CDR1 is LGHDT and CDR2 is YNNKEL (reference sequence). This CDR3 contains 14 residues. Losses at the gene ends were 1 base for V and 4 bases for J; bases not matched to a gene: 2. This chain's CDR3 is CASSQGAGADTQYF. The CDR3 bases are TGTGCCAGCAGCCAAGGGGCGGGAGCAGATACGCAGTATTTT.

The rearrangement links TRBV6-5 to TRBJ1-1; possible D gene TRBD1, 5 bases. Trimming stripped 0 bases from V and 8 bases from J, with 19 bases between. Germline-derived CDR1 and CDR2 are MNHEY and SVGAGI. The CDR3 consists of 16 residues. CDR3 loop: CASSYSRSGAPSEAFF. DNA for the CDR3: TGTGCCAGCAGTTACTCGAGGAGCGGGGCTCCCTCGGAAGCTTTCTTT.

This rearrangement joins TRBV19 to TRBJ2-3; TRBD1 aligns across 9 bases. CDR3 length: 16 amino acids. In germline, CDR1 is LNHDA, CDR2 SQIVND (reference sequence). Germline trimming cut 2 bases from V and 4 bases from J; bases unmatched to any gene: 7. This CDR3 is CASSILGTGFSDTQYF. CDR3 bases: TGTGCCAGTAGTATACTGGGGACAGGGTTCTCAGATACGCAGTATTTT.

The gene calls are TRBV11-1 and TRBJ1-1, with D possibly being TRBD1 (6 bases). Germline assignment: CDR1 SGHAT and CDR2 FQDESV (reference sequence). Trimming left V 5 bases short and J 5 bases short, with 18 bases between. The CDR3 loop spans 15 amino acids. The CDR3 sequence is CASSPRYRTVTEAFF. The CDR3 DNA sequence: TGTGCCAGCAGCCCGAGGTACAGGACAGTGACTGAAGCTTTCTTT.

V and J are TRBV19 and TRBJ1-5; D not resolved. Per the germline V gene, CDR1 is LNHDA and CDR2 is SQIVND (reference sequence). The CDR3 has 16 residues. V was pared by 5 bases and J by 3 bases, with 17 bases between. The DNA for the CDR3 is TGTGCCAGTAGTTACCCCTCGCCCGGGAACAATCAGCCCCAGCATTTT. It encodes CASSYPSPGNNQPQHF.

V usage is TRBV25-1 and J usage is TRBJ1-5; D may be TRBD1 (5 bases). V dropped 6 bases and J dropped 11 bases, with 17 bases sitting between them. This CDR3 has 13 residues. Per the germline V gene, CDR1 is MGHDK and CDR2 is SYGVNS. The CDR3 DNA is TGTGCCAGCAGCGGGGCTTTCGGGGGAGCCCAGCATTTT. Protein sequence: CASSGAFGGAQHF.

The V call is TRBV11-2, the J call TRBJ2-5; 12 nucleotides match TRBD2. The CDR3 totals 15 residues. The V gene's germline CDR1 is SGHAT and CDR2 FQNNGV. Trimming took 5 bases from V and 4 from J; bases not matched to a gene: 5. Here the CDR3 reads CASSPPSGRGETQYF. Here the CDR3 DNA reads TGTGCCAGCAGCCCCCCTAGCGGGAGGGGAGAGACCCAGTACTTC. Full variable domain (remainder filled in from reference TRBV11-2 and TRBJ2-5): EAGVAQSPRYKIIEKRQSVAFWCNPISGHATLYWYQQILGQGPKLLIQFQNNGVVDDSQLPKDRFSAERLKGVDSTLKIQPAKLEDSAVYLCASSPPSGRGETQYFGPGTRLLVL.

V usage is TRBV12-3 or TRBV12-4 and J usage is TRBJ1-2; tentative D call: TRBD1 (6 bases). V was shortened by 6 bases and J by 4 bases, with 12 bases between the two germline ends. The CDR3 loop spans 13 amino acids. CDR3 nucleotides: TGTGCCAGCAGCCCTACAGGGATCTATGGCTACACCTTC. The encoded protein is CASSPTGIYGYTF.

The rearrangement uses TRBV7-9 and TRBJ2-3; 9 nucleotides align to TRBD2. Germline V CDR1 and CDR2: SEHNR, FQNEAQ (reference sequence). The CDR3 runs to 16 residues. The J segment lost 6 bases and the V segment lost 0 bases, leaving 7 bases of the junction unmatched. The CDR3 reads CASSLASSGRLDTQYF. CDR3 bases: TGTGCCAGCAGCTTAGCTTCAAGCGGGAGGCTGGATACGCAGTATTTT.

V usage is TRBV7-2 and J usage is TRBJ2-1; 8 bases are shared with TRBD1. The CDR3 totals 16 residues. V was clipped by 4 bases and J by 7 bases; unmatched bases: 12. The germline V gene has CDR1 SGHTA and CDR2 FQGNSA. In nucleotides, the CDR3 is TGTGCCAGCAGCTCCGGGTTCGGACAGGGTTTTAATGAGCAGTTCTTC. It encodes CASSSGFGQGFNEQFF.

V is TRBV15 and J is TRBJ1-1; D gene unclear. Germline values: CDR1 LNHNV, CDR2 YYDKDF (reference sequence). The length of the CDR3 is 16 residues. With 0 bases removed from V and 6 bases from J, the gap between germline ends came to 17 bases. The CDR3 here is CATSRDVSGWVAEAFF. The CDR3 DNA sequence: TGTGCCACCAGCAGAGATGTAAGCGGGTGGGTGGCTGAAGCTTTCTTT.

The chain joins TRBV5-1 to TRBJ2-1; 9 bases line up with TRBD2. This CDR3 is built from 16 residues. Trimming took 5 bases from V and 8 from J; bases not matched to a gene: 14. Germline CDR1 reads SGHRS; CDR2 reads YFSETQ. Here the CDR3 reads CASRGAGGPGAYEQFF. In DNA form, the CDR3 reads TGCGCCAGCAGGGGTGCGGGGGGGCCAGGAGCGTATGAGCAGTTCTTC. Full variable domain (rest looked up from reference TRBV5-1 and TRBJ2-1): KAGVTQTPRYLIKTRGQQVTLSCSPISGHRSVSWYQQTPGQGLQFLFEYFSETQRNKGNFPGRFSGRQFSNSRSEMNVSTLELGDSALYLCASRGAGGPGAYEQFFGPGTRLTVL.